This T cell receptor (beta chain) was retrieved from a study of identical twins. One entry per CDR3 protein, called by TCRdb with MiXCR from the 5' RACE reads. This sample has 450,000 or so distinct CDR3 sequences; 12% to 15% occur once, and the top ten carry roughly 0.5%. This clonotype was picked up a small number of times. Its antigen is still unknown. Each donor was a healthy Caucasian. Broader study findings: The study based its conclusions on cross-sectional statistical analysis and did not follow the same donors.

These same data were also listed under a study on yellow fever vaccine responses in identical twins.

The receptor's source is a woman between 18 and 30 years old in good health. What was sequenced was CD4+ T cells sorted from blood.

Here the CDR3 reads CSAYQLTGTSGRTYEQYF. In DNA, the CDR3 is TGCAGTGCTTATCAATTGACTGGGACTAGCGGGAGGACCTACGAGCAGTACTTC. The chain carries TRBV20-1 and TRBJ2-7, with 15 bases lining up with TRBD2. V gave up 5 bases and J gave up 2 bases; unmatched junction bases: 13. CDR1 DFQATT and CDR2 SNEGSKA come from the germline V gene (reference sequence). The CDR3 has 18 residues.